This T cell receptor beta chain was sequenced for a study of T cells in Graves' hyperthyroidism and ophthalmopathy. Study details: Upon initial diagnosis and before any treatment, peripheral blood was collected. Notes on the study in general: The model predicted ophthalmopathy a median 6.5 months before onset. Most expanded thyroid clonotypes above 0.001 also appeared in blood.

This clonotype appeared a few times. No antigen is known for it. The source material, RNA transcripts, was used to amplify TCR beta CDR3 regions. A first-round RT-PCR of the TCR CDR3 used the HTBI primer set. A single record per CDR3 protein comes from TCRdb applying MiXCR to the multiplex PCR reads. The sample contains under 450,000 distinct CDR3 sequences, around 16% of which appear only once. The CDR3 totals 14 residues. The V and J ends lost 0 bases and 6 bases respectively, with 12 bases between them. The germline V gene encodes CDR1 MGHDK and CDR2 SYGVNS. The sequenced sample consisted of blood. This chain links TRBV25-1 with TRBJ2-7; D is possibly TRBD1 (5 bases). The sequence came from a woman younger than 35 with Graves' hyperthyroidism. CDR3 coding DNA: TGTGCCAGCAGTGAATATGGCCTAAGGGGCGAGCAGTACTTC. This encodes CASSEYGLRGEQYF.